This T cell receptor (beta chain) derives from a study of blood T cell repertoires in COVID-19. Study summary: The analysed material was cDNA or gDNA that came from T cells, B-cell-depleted T cells, or PBMCs.

In the source study's methods: Reference gene primer amplification gave nucleated cell count estimates. The protocol was immunoSEQ multiplex PCR, while the TCRdb copy is restricted to in-frame clones and leaves out a portion. That table furnishes V, J and clone size, whereas the DNA furnished D and trimming. The repertoire consists of under 85,000 clones, with 85% occurring once and the leading ten covering about 3.2%. There are 14 residues in the CDR3. Germline V gene data show CDR1 as DFQATT and CDR2 as SNEGSKA (reference sequence). The V and J ends lost 3 bases and 2 bases respectively, with 11 bases between them.

This rearrangement joins TRBV20-1 to TRBJ2-1; D may be TRBD1 (5 bases). This clonotype originated in an elderly man with acute or convalescent COVID-19. The sample consisted of peripheral blood. The CDR3 sequence is CSASFREAYNEQFF. In DNA form, the CDR3 reads TGCAGTGCTAGTTTCAGGGAAGCCTACAATGAGCAGTTCTTC.